These T cell receptor beta chains were read from a single sample in a study of memory CD4+ T cells and cytomegalovirus serostatus. TCRdb's copy holds only in-frame clones and misses some; the assay was immunoSEQ multiplex PCR. The table lists about 82,000 clones, around 80% of them singletons, with around 0.78% in the top ten. Sequencing was performed on memory CD4+ T cells from blood. The receptors were sampled from an adult in good health and CMV-seronegative. Each CDR3 is given with its conserved first and last residue. The order of the fields is J gene, clone size, V gene, D gene, CDR3 protein, CDR3 DNA. D genes are given only for firm matches. Size values are once, few and many counts, or a class for expanded clones, and some rows have none.

>TRBJ2-2|-|TRBV28|-
CASIRGLYTGELFF
TGTGCCAGCATCCGGGGACTTTACACCGGGGAGCTGTTTTTT
>TRBJ2-3|-|TRBV18|TRBD2
CASSQNLAGAVTDTQYF
TGTGCCAGCTCCCAGAACCTAGCGGGGGCCGTAACAGATACGCAGTATTTT
>TRBJ1-6|once|TRBV30|TRBD1
CAWSGGQSNSPLHF
TGTGCCTGGAGTGGGGGACAGTCTAATTCACCCCTCCACTTT
>TRBJ2-1|-|TRBV6-1|-
CASRAMTSVNEQFF
TGTGCCAGCAGGGCCATGACTAGTGTCAATGAGCAGTTCTTC
>TRBJ1-2|-|TRBV18|-
CASSPDRDITYGYTF
TGTGCCAGCTCACCTGACCGGGACATAACCTATGGCTACACCTTC
>TRBJ1-5|-|TRBV29-1|TRBD1
CSVEQGVNQPQHF
TGCAGCGTTGAACAGGGGGTTAATCAGCCCCAGCATTTT
>TRBJ1-1|-|TRBV5-1|-
CASYIEDRTEAFF
TGCGCCAGCTACATCGAAGACCGGACTGAAGCTTTCTTT
>TRBJ1-4|-|TRBV11-1|-
CASSTDGSGHLFF
TGTGCCAGCAGCACCGACGGGTCGGGGCATCTGTTTTTT
>TRBJ2-6|few|TRBV5-6|-
CASSPPAPANVLTF
TGTGCCAGCAGCCCCCCGGCACCGGCCAACGTCCTGACTTTC
>TRBJ2-7|few|TRBV5-1|-
CASSLGGRRSYEQYF
TGCGCCAGCAGCTTGGGGGGGAGGCGCTCCTACGAGCAGTACTTC
>TRBJ2-1|-|TRBV30|TRBD1
CAWAGTGGEQFF
TGTGCCTGGGCGGGGACAGGGGGTGAGCAGTTCTTC
>TRBJ1-2|-|TRBV5-1|-
CASSPSLFDRIGYTF
TGCGCCAGCAGCCCGAGCCTTTTTGACAGGATTGGCTACACCTTC
>TRBJ2-7|-|TRBV7-9|-
CASSPLGEQYF
TGTGCCAGCAGCCCGCTGGGCGAGCAGTACTTC
>TRBJ2-3|-|TRBV9|-
CASSVQGTDTQYF
TGTGCCAGCAGCGTACAGGGGACGGATACGCAGTATTTT
>TRBJ1-2|-|TRBV6-1|TRBD1
CASSPDRGFNYGYTF
TGTGCCAGCAGTCCGGACAGGGGATTTAACTATGGCTACACCTTC
>TRBJ1-2|few|TRBV6-5|TRBD1
CASSYGTENYGYTF
TGTGCCAGCAGTTACGGGACAGAGAACTATGGCTACACCTTC